This T cell receptor beta chain is from a study of cytomegalovirus exposure and HLA in healthy donors. Study outcomes and limitations: Being productive about 90% or about 30% of the time was typical of most TCR beta V segments in an earlier analysis. Cytomegalovirus association was listed for 150 or so TCR beta chains.

Regarding this clone: What it binds is unknown.

60 Vbeta and 13 Jbeta primers were used in PCR. In the study's own analysis: An analysis that came later counted tens of millions of unique TCR beta chains, approximately 10 million shared. Profiled with immunoSEQ multiplex PCR; TCRdb holds only in-frame clones, not every one. V and J calls and clone size are given by that table; D and trimming were obtained from the DNA. The data show about 110,000 clones, 86% seen once. Despite likely unrecorded immune exposures, the donors were nominally healthy at the time of sampling. The CDR3 length is 15 residues. V was cut by 9 bases and J by 8 bases, with 25 bases left in between. The germline CDR1 and CDR2 sequences are LNHDA and SQIVND (reference sequence).

The clonotype originates from a man in his forties in good health and CMV-seronegative. Sequences were obtained from PBMCs. The chain employs TRBV19 and TRBJ1-2, with D possibly TRBD1 on 6 matching bases. Here the CDR3 DNA reads TGTGCCAGCGCTACTACTGCCGGGACACCGGGAGGCTACACCTTC. Its translation is CASATTAGTPGGYTF.